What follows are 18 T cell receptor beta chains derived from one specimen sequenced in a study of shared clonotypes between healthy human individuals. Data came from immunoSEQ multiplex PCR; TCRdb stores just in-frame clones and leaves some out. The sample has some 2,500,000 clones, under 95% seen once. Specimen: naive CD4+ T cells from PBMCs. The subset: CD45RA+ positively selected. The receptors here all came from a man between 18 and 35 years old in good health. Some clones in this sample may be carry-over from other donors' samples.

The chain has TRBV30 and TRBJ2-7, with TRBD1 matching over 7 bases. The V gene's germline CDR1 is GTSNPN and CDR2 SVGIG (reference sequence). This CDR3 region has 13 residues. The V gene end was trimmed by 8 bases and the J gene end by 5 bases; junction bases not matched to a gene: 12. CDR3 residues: CAQKHTGVHEQYF. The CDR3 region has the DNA TGTGCCCAGAAACATACAGGGGTTCACGAGCAGTACTTC.

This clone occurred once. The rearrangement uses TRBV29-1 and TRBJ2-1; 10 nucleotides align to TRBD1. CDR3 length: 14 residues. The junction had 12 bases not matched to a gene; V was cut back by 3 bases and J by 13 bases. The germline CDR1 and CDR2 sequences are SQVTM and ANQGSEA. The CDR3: CSVEPGTGAVIQFF. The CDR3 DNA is TGCAGCGTTGAGCCCGGGACAGGGGCCGTAATTCAGTTCTTC.

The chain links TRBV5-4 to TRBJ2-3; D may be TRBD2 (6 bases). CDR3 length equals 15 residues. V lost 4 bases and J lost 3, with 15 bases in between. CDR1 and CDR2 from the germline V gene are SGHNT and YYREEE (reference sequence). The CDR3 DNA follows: TGTGCCAGCAGCGCCGGGTCCGGGAGTACAGATACGCAGTATTTT. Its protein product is CASSAGSGSTDTQYF.

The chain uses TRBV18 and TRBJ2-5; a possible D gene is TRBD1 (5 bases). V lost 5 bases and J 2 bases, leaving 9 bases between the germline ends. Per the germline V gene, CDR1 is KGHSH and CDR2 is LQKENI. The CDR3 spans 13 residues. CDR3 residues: CASSADRQETQYF. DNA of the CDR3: TGTGCCAGCTCAGCCGACAGACAAGAGACCCAGTACTTC.

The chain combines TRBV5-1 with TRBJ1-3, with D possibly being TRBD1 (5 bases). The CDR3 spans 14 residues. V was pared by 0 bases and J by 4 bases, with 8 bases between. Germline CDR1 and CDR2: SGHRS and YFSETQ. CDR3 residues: CASSLEGPGNTIYF. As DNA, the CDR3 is TGCGCCAGCAGCTTGGAGGGGCCAGGAAACACCATATATTTT.

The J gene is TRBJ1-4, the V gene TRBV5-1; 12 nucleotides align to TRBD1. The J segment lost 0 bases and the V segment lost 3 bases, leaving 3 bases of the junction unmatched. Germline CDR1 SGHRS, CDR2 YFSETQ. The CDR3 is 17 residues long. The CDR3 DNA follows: TGCGCCAGCAGCTCGGGACAGGGGGCCCCAACTAATGAAAAACTGTTTTTT. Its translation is CASSSGQGAPTNEKLFF.

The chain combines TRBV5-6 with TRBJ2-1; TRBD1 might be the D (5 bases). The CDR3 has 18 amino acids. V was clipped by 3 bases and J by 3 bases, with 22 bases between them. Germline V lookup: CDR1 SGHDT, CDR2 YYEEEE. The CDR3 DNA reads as TGTGCCAGCAGCTCTATAATGACCACAGGATGGGGCTACAATGAGCAGTTCTTC. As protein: CASSSIMTTGWGYNEQFF.

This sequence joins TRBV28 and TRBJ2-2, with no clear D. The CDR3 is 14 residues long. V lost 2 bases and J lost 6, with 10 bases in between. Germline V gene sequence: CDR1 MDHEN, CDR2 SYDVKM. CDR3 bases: TGTGCCAGCAGTTTAACTGGATGGGCCGGGGAGCTGTTTTTT. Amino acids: CASSLTGWAGELFF.

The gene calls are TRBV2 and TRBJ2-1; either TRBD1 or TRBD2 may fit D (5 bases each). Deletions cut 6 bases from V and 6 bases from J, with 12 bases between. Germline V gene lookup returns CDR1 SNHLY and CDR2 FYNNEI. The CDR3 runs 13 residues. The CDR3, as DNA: TGTGCCAGCAGGAGGGACGGCACCAATGAGCAGTTCTTC. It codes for CASRRDGTNEQFF.

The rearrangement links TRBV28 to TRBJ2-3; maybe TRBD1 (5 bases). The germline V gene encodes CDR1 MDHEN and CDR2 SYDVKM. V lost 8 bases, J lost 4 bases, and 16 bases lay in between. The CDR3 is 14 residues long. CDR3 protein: CASGLAGMADTQYF. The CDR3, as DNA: TGTGCCAGCGGTCTGGCAGGGATGGCAGATACGCAGTATTTT.

The CDR3 protein is CASSLGSAGIYEQYF. The CDR3 region has the DNA TGTGCCAGCAGTTTAGGTAGCGCGGGTATCTACGAGCAGTACTTC. V usage is TRBV28 and J usage is TRBJ2-7, with a possible D match to TRBD2 (5 bases). Trimming shortened V by 2 bases and J by 3 bases, and 14 bases separated the two germline ends. The CDR3 loop spans 15 amino acids. Germline V lookup: CDR1 MDHEN, CDR2 SYDVKM.

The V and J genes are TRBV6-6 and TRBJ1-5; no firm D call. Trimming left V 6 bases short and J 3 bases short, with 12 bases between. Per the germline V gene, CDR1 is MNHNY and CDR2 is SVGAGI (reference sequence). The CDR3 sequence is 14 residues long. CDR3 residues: CASSLIRPNQPQHF. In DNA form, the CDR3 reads TGTGCCAGCAGCTTGATCCGACCCAATCAGCCCCAGCATTTT.

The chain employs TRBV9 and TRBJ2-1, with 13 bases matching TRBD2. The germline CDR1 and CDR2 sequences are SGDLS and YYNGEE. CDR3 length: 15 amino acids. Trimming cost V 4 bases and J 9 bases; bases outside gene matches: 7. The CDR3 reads CASSTGTSGIGEQFF. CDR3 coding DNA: TGTGCCAGCAGCACTGGGACTAGCGGGATTGGTGAGCAGTTCTTC.

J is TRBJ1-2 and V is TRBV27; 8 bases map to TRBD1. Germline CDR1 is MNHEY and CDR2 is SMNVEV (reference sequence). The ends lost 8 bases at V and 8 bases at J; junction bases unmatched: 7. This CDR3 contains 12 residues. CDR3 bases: TGTGCCAGCGAAACCCCAGGGGGCGGCTACACCTTC. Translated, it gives CASETPGGGYTF.

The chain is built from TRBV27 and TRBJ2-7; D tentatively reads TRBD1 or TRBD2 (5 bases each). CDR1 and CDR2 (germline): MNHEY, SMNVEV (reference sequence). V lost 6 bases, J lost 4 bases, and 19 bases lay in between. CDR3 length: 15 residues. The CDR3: CASRSGHPGQYEQYF. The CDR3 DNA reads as TGTGCCAGCAGGTCGGGGCACCCGGGTCAATACGAGCAGTACTTC.

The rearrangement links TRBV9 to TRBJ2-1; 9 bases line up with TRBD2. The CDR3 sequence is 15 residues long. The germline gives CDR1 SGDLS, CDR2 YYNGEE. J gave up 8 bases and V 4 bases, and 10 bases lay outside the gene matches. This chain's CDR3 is CASSPASGKGDEQFF. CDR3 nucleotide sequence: TGTGCCAGCAGCCCCGCTAGCGGGAAGGGAGATGAGCAGTTCTTC.

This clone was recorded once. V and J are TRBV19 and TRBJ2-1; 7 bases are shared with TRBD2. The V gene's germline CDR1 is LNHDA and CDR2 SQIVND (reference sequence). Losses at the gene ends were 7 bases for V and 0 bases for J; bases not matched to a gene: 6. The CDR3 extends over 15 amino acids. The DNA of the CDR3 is TGTGCCAGTACCGTGACTAGCTTCTCCTACAATGAGCAGTTCTTC. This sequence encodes CASTVTSFSYNEQFF.

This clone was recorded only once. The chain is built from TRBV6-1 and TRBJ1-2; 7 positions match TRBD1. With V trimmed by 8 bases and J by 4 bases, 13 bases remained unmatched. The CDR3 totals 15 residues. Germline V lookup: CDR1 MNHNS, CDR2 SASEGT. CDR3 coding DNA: TGTGCCAGCGAGCAGTCCGGGACAGCCCTCTATGGCTACACCTTC. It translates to CASEQSGTALYGYTF.